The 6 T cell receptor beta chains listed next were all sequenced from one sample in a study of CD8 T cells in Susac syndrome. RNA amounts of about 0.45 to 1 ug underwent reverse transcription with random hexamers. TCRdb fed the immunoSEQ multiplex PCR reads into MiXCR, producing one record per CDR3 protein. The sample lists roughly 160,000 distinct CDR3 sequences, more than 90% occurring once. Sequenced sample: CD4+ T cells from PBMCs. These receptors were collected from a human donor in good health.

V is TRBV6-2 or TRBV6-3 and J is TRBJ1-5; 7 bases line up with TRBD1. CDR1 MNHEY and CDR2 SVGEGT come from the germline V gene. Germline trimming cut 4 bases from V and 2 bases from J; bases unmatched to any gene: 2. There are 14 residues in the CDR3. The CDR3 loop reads CASSLDRRNQPQHF. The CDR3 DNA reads TGTGCCAGCAGTTTGGACAGGCGCAATCAGCCCCAGCATTTT.

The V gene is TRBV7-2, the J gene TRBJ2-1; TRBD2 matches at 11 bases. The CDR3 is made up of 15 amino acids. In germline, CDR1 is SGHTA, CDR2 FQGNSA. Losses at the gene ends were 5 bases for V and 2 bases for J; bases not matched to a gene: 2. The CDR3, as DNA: TGTGCCAGCAGCGGGACTAGCGGAACCTACAATGAGCAGTTCTTC. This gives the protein CASSGTSGTYNEQFF.

As DNA, the CDR3 is TGTGCCTGGAGTTCGACAGGGGTGCGGGCTGAAGCTTTCTTT. Translation: CAWSSTGVRAEAFF. The V and J genes are TRBV30 and TRBJ1-1, with 8 bases matching TRBD1. This CDR3 has 14 residues. Germline V gene data show CDR1 as GTSNPN and CDR2 as SVGIG (reference sequence). The ends lost 2 bases at V and 6 bases at J; junction bases unmatched: 8.

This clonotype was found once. The DNA of the CDR3 is TGTGTCACGAAGAAGGGGCCAGAGACTGAAGCTTTCTTT. Translated: CVTKKGPETEAFF. The rearrangement joins TRBV2 to TRBJ1-1, with a weak D call TRBD1 (5 bases). CDR3 length equals 13 residues. Germline-derived CDR1 and CDR2 are SNHLY and FYNNEI.

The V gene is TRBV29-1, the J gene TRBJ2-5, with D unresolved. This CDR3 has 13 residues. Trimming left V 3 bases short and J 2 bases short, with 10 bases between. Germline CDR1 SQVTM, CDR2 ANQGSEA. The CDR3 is CSVDYRAQETQYF. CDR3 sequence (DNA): TGCAGCGTTGATTACCGGGCACAAGAGACCCAGTACTTC.

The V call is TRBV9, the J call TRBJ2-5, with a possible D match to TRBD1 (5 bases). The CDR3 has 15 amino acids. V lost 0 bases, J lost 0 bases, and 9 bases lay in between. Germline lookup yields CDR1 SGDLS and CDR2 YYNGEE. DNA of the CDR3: TGTGCCAGCAGCGTAGGGGTCAGGGACCAAGAGACCCAGTACTTC. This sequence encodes CASSVGVRDQETQYF.